Here is one T cell receptor beta chain with its context. The data originate from a study of T cell responses to AZD1222 COVID-19 vaccine. Sequencing used immunoSEQ multiplex PCR; TCRdb keeps in-frame clones, though not all of them. The repertoire holds approximately 77,000 clones, with roughly nine tenths as singletons. The CDR3 runs 13 residues. Trimming removed 3 bases at V and 2 bases at J, with 6 bases between. The input for sequencing was peripheral blood, taken 28 days after the second AZD1222 dose. This chain uses TRBV12-3 or TRBV12-4 with TRBJ2-3, with unresolved D. The sequence came from an adult who received the AZD1222 COVID-19 vaccine. CDR3 residues: CASSFTYTDTQYF. CDR3 nucleotide sequence: TGTGCCAGCAGTTTCACCTACACAGATACGCAGTATTTT.